Shown below are 13 T cell receptor beta chains from a single sample sequenced in a study of T cells after yellow fever vaccination. TCRdb used MiXCR to reprocess the 5' RACE reads, holding one entry per CDR3 protein. The data hold a few hundred thousand distinct CDR3 sequences, with around 4.9% observed a single time. Material: CD4+ T cells sorted from PBMCs, obtained on the day of the yellow fever booster vaccination. Every receptor here comes from a young man who received the YFV17D yellow fever vaccine.

This clonotype was seen a few times. The chain employs TRBV6-5 and TRBJ1-3; the D is unclear. V lost 2 bases to trimming and J lost 2 bases, with 4 bases between them. Germline values: CDR1 MNHEY, CDR2 SVGAGI. The CDR3 extends over 13 amino acids. The CDR3 DNA follows: TGTGCCAGCAGTTACCTCCCTGGAAACACCATATATTTT. Its translation is CASSYLPGNTIYF.

This clonotype was seen a few times. V usage is TRBV28 and J usage is TRBJ1-2, with 7 bases that match TRBD1. The J segment lost 8 bases and the V segment lost 5 bases, leaving 11 bases of the junction unmatched. The CDR3 sequence is 14 residues long. Germline V gene sequence: CDR1 MDHEN, CDR2 SYDVKM. The CDR3 DNA follows: TGTGCCAGCAGTACCCCGGACAGGAATGGGGGCTACACCTTC. This encodes CASSTPDRNGGYTF.

This clonotype has more than one count but fewer than ten. This chain links TRBV20-1 with TRBJ1-4; 9 bases are a match to TRBD1. Germline CDR1 reads DFQATT; CDR2 reads SNEGSKA (reference sequence). V dropped 3 bases and J dropped 4; count of bases not matched to a gene: 3. The length of the CDR3 is 14 residues. The CDR3 DNA reads TGCAGTGCTAGGTTGGGACAGGGTAATGAAAAACTGTTTTTT. Its translation is CSARLGQGNEKLFF.

This chain uses TRBV3-1 with TRBJ2-5, with D perhaps TRBD2 (7 bases). Germline-derived CDR1 and CDR2 are LGHDT and YNNKEL (reference sequence). Trimming stripped 2 bases from V and 3 bases from J, with 13 bases between. CDR3 length: 15 amino acids. CDR3 nucleotide sequence: TGTGCCAGCAGCCAACGGGGGGCGGGGGAAGAGACCCAGTACTTC. Translating it yields CASSQRGAGEETQYF.

This clonotype has only a few counts. The genes are TRBV20-1 and TRBJ2-4, with no clear D. The V gene's germline CDR1 is DFQATT and CDR2 SNEGSKA (reference sequence). Trimming removed 0 bases at V and 0 bases at J, with 6 bases between. The CDR3 length is 14 residues. CDR3 nucleotide sequence: TGCAGTGCTAGAGAGGGGATAGCCAAAAACATTCAGTACTTC. Protein sequence: CSAREGIAKNIQYF.

This clonotype was observed a handful of times. Its ends do not fully match the called genes, so a read error is possible. The chain combines TRBV7-7 with TRBJ2-5, with D perhaps TRBD2 (5 bases). CDR3 length: 14 amino acids. From germline, CDR1 is SSHAT and CDR2 FNYEAQ (reference sequence). The CDR3: CASSLGGLWETQYF. The CDR3 DNA is TGTGCTAGCAGCTTAGGAGGTCTTTGGGAGACCCAGTACTTC.

The rearrangement joins TRBV11-2 to TRBJ2-7; 7 positions match TRBD1. With V trimmed by 1 base and J by 6 bases, 0 bases remained unmatched. The CDR3 length is 12 residues. Germline V lookup: CDR1 SGHAT, CDR2 FQNNGV. Here the CDR3 reads CASSLGQGEQYV. DNA for the CDR3: TGTGCCAGCAGCTTAGGACAGGGCGAGCAGTACGTC.

This clonotype was detected a few times. The rearrangement uses TRBV7-9 and TRBJ1-1, with 10 bases that match TRBD1. In germline, CDR1 is SEHNR, CDR2 FQNEAQ (reference sequence). This CDR3 has 16 amino acids. With 4 bases clipped from V and 5 bases from J, the junction kept 10 bases outside the gene matches. The CDR3 is CASSSPGQGLRTEAFF. The CDR3 nucleotides read TGTGCCAGCAGCTCTCCGGGACAGGGGCTCAGGACTGAAGCTTTCTTT.

This clonotype was picked up one time. The chain links TRBV7-2 to TRBJ1-2, with a tentative D call TRBD1 (5 bases). The CDR3 runs 13 residues. V was pared by 5 bases and J by 6 bases, with 13 bases between. Per the germline V gene, CDR1 is SGHTA and CDR2 is FQGNSA. DNA of the CDR3: TGTGCCAGCAGCCCAGCAGCAGGGAATGGCTACACCTTC. This translates into CASSPAAGNGYTF.

This clonotype was seen a few times. The CDR3 sequence: CASSEPQPGRGGRSGTDTQYF. The CDR3 bases are TGTGCCAGCAGCGAACCCCAGCCAGGGCGGGGGGGCCGTTCGGGCACAGATACGCAGTATTTT. V gene TRBV7-9 combines with J gene TRBJ2-3; 9 nucleotides line up with TRBD2. Germline CDR1 is SEHNR and CDR2 is FQNEAQ (reference sequence). The CDR3 totals 21 residues. The V segment lost 5 bases and the J segment 1 base; nucleotides outside the gene matches: 22.

There are a few counts of this clonotype. V is TRBV12-5 and J is TRBJ2-2, with D perhaps assigned TRBD1 or TRBD2 (6 bases each). The V gene lost 10 bases and the J gene lost 1 base, with 13 bases spanning the gap. CDR1 is LGHNT, CDR2 FRNRAP, per germline. There are 14 residues in the CDR3. CDR3 loop: CAIGGLVNTGELFF. The DNA for the CDR3 is TGTGCTATTGGGGGGCTTGTGAACACCGGGGAGCTGTTTTTT. Full variable domain (missing parts from reference TRBV12-5 and TRBJ2-2): DARVTQTPRHKVTEMGQEVTMRCQPILGHNTVFWYRQTMMQGLELLAYFRNRAPLDDSGMPKDRFSAEMPDATLATLKIQPSEPRDSAVYFCAIGGLVNTGELFFGEGSRLTVL.

The J gene is TRBJ2-3, the V gene TRBV6-6, with a possible D match to TRBD2 (5 bases). CDR1 is MNHNY, CDR2 SVGAGI, per germline (reference sequence). V shed 2 bases and J shed 1 base, with 19 bases lying between them. The CDR3 totals 18 residues. Here the CDR3 DNA reads TGTGCCAGCAGTTACGCCTACCTGGAGGAACATGGCACAGATACGCAGTATTTT. It translates to CASSYAYLEEHGTDTQYF.

This clonotype was detected ten times or more. This rearrangement joins TRBV7-2 to TRBJ2-7; D gene ambiguous. The length of the CDR3 is 13 residues. Trimming shortened V by 2 bases and J by 4 bases, and 9 bases separated the two germline ends. The germline V gene encodes CDR1 SGHTA and CDR2 FQGNSA. CDR3 sequence: CASSLSRRYEQYV. As DNA, the CDR3 is TGTGCCAGCAGCTTATCCAGGAGATACGAGCAGTACGTC.